This record looks at one T cell receptor beta chain sequence and its context. The target antigen is unknown. The data were taken from a study of cytomegalovirus exposure and HLA in healthy donors. Overall study context: Unique TCRs from HLA-typed donors, around 93 million of them, were held in an early data release. There were over 350 genotyped donors. Of these, about 81% fell in the genetic ancestry cluster associated with self-reported Caucasian donors.

V lost 3 bases, J lost 0 bases, and 9 bases lay in between. CDR3 size: 14 residues. Per the germline V gene, CDR1 is GTSNPN and CDR2 is SVGIG (reference sequence). The study ran its PCR with 60 Vbeta and 13 Jbeta primers. Here immunoSEQ multiplex PCR was the method, and the copy in TCRdb shows in-frame clones only, minus some. The top ten hold 6% to 8% of the sample, which has about 200,000 clones, more than 75% seen once. Whole-study results and caveats: The authors enumerated around 150 TCR beta chains as linked to cytomegalovirus. Earlier analysis found most TCR beta V segments productive about 90% or about 30% of the time.

The sequenced sample was PBMCs. The V call is TRBV30, the J call TRBJ2-1, with D possibly being TRBD1 (6 bases). The source of this sequence is a woman in her forties or fifties in good health and CMV-seropositive. CDR3 bases: TGTGCCTGGAGGGACAGCTCCTCCTACAATGAGCAGTTCTTC. Its protein product is CAWRDSSSYNEQFF.